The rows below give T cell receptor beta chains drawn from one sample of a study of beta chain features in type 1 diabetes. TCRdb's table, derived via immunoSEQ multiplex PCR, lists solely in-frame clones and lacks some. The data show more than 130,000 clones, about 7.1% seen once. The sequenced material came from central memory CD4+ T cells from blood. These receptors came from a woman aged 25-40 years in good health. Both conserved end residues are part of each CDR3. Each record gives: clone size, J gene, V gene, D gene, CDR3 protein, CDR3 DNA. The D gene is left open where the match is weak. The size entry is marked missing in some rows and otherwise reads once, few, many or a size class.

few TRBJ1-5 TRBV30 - CAWSLKGPPQPQHF TGTGCCTGGAGCCTGAAGGGGCCCCCCCAGCCCCAGCATTTT
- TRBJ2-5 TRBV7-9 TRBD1 CASSLDRGQETQYF TGTGCCAGCAGCTTAGACAGGGGGCAAGAGACCCAGTACTTC
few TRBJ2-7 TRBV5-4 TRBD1 CASSLGALRTGGREQYF TGTGCCAGCAGCTTGGGGGCGCTCAGGACAGGGGGTCGGGAGCAGTACTTC
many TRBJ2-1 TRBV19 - CASSLEIFSYNEQFF TGTGCCAGTAGTTTGGAGATATTTTCGTACAATGAGCAGTTCTTC
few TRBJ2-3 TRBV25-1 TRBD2 CASSESAGGSTDTQYF TGTGCCAGCAGTGAATCCGCGGGAGGGAGCACAGATACGCAGTATTTT
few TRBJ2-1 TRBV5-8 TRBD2 CASSLIAGSGNEQFF TGTGCCAGCAGCTTGATAGCGGGAAGTGGCAATGAGCAGTTCTTC
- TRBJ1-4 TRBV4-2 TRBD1 CASSQVARGSNEKLFF TGTGCCAGCAGCCAAGTAGCCAGGGGGTCTAATGAAAAACTGTTTTTT
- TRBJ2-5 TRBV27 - CASSLSVSQETQYF TGTGCCAGCAGTCTTAGCGTCTCCCAAGAGACCCAGTACTTC
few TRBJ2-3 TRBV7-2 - CASSKGVDTQYF TGTGCCAGCAGCAAGGGGGTGGATACGCAGTATTTT
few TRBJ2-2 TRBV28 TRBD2 CATLRLAGGPGELFF TGTGCCACCCTAAGACTAGCGGGAGGGCCTGGGGAGCTGTTTTTT
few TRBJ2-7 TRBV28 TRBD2 CASSESGTSDYEQYF TGTGCCAGCAGTGAATCCGGGACTAGCGACTACGAGCAGTACTTC
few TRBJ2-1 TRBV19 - CASEKSSYNEQFF TGTGCCAGCGAAAAGAGCTCCTACAATGAGCAGTTCTTC
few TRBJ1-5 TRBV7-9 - CASSHSIRGSNQPQHF TGTGCCAGCAGCCATTCTATCAGGGGTAGCAATCAGCCCCAGCATTTT
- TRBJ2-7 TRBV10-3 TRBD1 CAISSGTGINEQYF TGTGCCATCAGTTCTGGGACAGGGATCAACGAGCAGTACTTC
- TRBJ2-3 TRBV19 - CASRLGTRGDTQYF TGTGCCAGTAGGCTTGGAACCCGAGGGGATACGCAGTATTTT
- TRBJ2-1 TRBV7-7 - CASSLQPGSYNEQFF TGTGCTAGCAGCTTACAACCGGGGTCCTACAATGAGCAGTTCTTC
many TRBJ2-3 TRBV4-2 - CASSQGLTGSTDTQYF TGTGCCAGCAGCCAAGGCTTAACAGGGTCCACAGATACGCAGTATTTT
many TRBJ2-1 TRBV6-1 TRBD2 CASRARTSGYNEQFF TGTGCCAGCAGGGCTAGGACTAGCGGCTACAATGAGCAGTTCTTC
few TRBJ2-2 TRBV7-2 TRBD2 CASSPSRSGSRTGELFF TGTGCCAGCAGCCCTTCGCGGAGCGGGAGCAGAACCGGGGAGCTGTTTTTT
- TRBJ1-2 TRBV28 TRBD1 CASSLGTGRTGYTF TGTGCCAGCAGTCTCGGGACAGGGAGAACGGGCTACACCTTC
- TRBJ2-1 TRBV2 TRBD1 CASSFQGQGNNNEQFF TGTGCCAGCAGCTTTCAGGGACAGGGAAACAACAATGAGCAGTTCTTC
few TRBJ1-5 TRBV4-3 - CASSQEAGGFNQPQHF TGCGCCAGCAGCCAGGAAGCGGGCGGATTCAATCAGCCCCAGCATTTT
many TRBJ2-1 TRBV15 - CATSRDLGTRNEQFF TGTGCCACCAGCAGAGATCTAGGGACTCGGAATGAGCAGTTCTTC
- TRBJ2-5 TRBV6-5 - CASRSGSGFGTQYF TGTGCCAGCAGGAGTGGGAGTGGCTTTGGGACCCAGTACTTC
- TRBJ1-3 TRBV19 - CASTLAATNTIYF TGTGCCAGTACGCTGGCGGCGACAAACACCATATATTTT
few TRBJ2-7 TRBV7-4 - CASSLARRRANNLYEQYF TGTGCCAGCAGCTTAGCGAGGAGGAGGGCCAATAATTTATACGAGCAGTACTTC
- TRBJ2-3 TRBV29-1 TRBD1 CSVNGTGEIGTDTQYF TGCAGCGTGAATGGGACAGGGGAAATCGGCACAGATACGCAGTATTTT